The 15 T cell receptor beta chains in this list originate from one sample, sequenced in a study of naive and memory T cell subsets. An equimolar mix of two oligonucleotides served as the beta constant-region primer for TRBC1 and TRBC2. Ligated cDNA was amplified by four rounds of PCR with nested alpha and beta constant-region primers and SP2. MiXCR, run by TCRdb on the UMI-ligation and nested PCR reads, gives a single entry per CDR3 protein. The data show about 23,000 distinct CDR3 sequences, with roughly 10% seen just once and around a fifth held by the top ten. The sequencing sample was made of central memory CD8+ T cells from blood. The origin of the receptors is a human donor in good health.

This clonotype has more than one count but fewer than ten. The chain combines TRBV18 with TRBJ2-7, with a weak D call TRBD1 (5 bases). V lost 5 bases and J 2 bases, leaving 13 bases between the germline ends. CDR3 length: 14 amino acids. The germline V gene encodes CDR1 KGHSH and CDR2 LQKENI. The CDR3 DNA is TGTGCCAGCTCAGGTCGTGAGACAGCCTACGAGCAGTACTTC. Amino acid sequence: CASSGRETAYEQYF.

This clonotype has a count of ten or more. The CDR3 sequence is CASSPGTGIAYEQYF. The CDR3 coding sequence is TGTGCCAGCAGCCCAGGGACAGGTATAGCCTACGAGCAGTACTTC. V gene TRBV11-2 combines with J gene TRBJ2-7; 8 nucleotides line up with TRBD1. The CDR3 extends over 15 amino acids. The ends lost 5 bases at V and 2 bases at J; junction bases unmatched: 8. CDR1 is SGHAT, CDR2 FQNNGV, per germline.

By proportion, this clonotype is medium-sized. This chain joins TRBV4-1 and TRBJ2-4; D is unclear. The CDR3 consists of 15 residues. The germline V gene has CDR1 MGHRA and CDR2 YSYEKL. Trimming cost V 4 bases and J 0 bases, with 10 bases left between them. CDR3 bases: TGCGCCAGCAGCCCCTGGACGGCAGCCAAAAACATTCAGTACTTC. Its translation: CASSPWTAAKNIQYF.

This clonotype showed up just a few times. The rearrangement joins TRBV6-1 to TRBJ2-5; 7 positions agree with TRBD1. Per the germline V gene, CDR1 is MNHNS and CDR2 is SASEGT. Trimming took 7 bases from V and 2 from J; bases not matched to a gene: 7. The CDR3 is made up of 14 amino acids. CDR3 sequence: CASTDRVWQETQYF. CDR3 DNA sequence: TGTGCCAGCACCGACAGGGTTTGGCAAGAGACCCAGTACTTC.

This clonotype was recorded many times. In DNA, the CDR3 is TGTGCCAGCAGGTACCACGACAGGGGAGTAACAGATACGCAGTATTTT. This translates into CASRYHDRGVTDTQYF. The chain joins TRBV28 to TRBJ2-3, with 8 positions matching TRBD1. With V trimmed by 6 bases and J by 3 bases, 11 bases remained unmatched. CDR1 MDHEN and CDR2 SYDVKM come from the germline V gene. CDR3 length: 16 amino acids.

This clonotype showed up many times. The chain uses TRBV2 and TRBJ1-1; tentative D call: TRBD1 (6 bases). The ends were cut back, 9 bases at V and 0 bases at J, with 11 bases in the middle. CDR1 and CDR2 (germline): SNHLY, FYNNEI. The CDR3 length is 13 residues. Here the CDR3 DNA reads TGTGCCAGGGGAGGGACAATGAACACTGAAGCTTTCTTT. It specifies CARGGTMNTEAFF.

This clonotype was seen only a few times. The chain recombines TRBV6-1 with TRBJ2-1; D unclear. The germline V gene encodes CDR1 MNHNS and CDR2 SASEGT. The CDR3 totals 13 residues. Deletions cut 3 bases from V and 4 bases from J, with 7 bases between. CDR3 in amino acids: CASSDDGYNEQFF. As DNA, the CDR3 is TGTGCCAGCAGTGACGACGGGTACAATGAGCAGTTCTTC.

This clonotype has ten or more counts. V usage is TRBV20-1 and J usage is TRBJ1-2; TRBD1 might be the D (6 bases). With 1 base removed from V and 8 bases from J, the gap between germline ends came to 20 bases. Germline CDR1 and CDR2: DFQATT and SNEGSKA (reference sequence). CDR3 size: 15 residues. The CDR3 reads CSARVGQGHVEGYTF. The CDR3 DNA sequence: TGCAGTGCTAGAGTCGGTCAGGGGCACGTGGAGGGCTACACCTTC.

The genes are TRBV4-1 and TRBJ2-7, with 8 bases that match TRBD2. The CDR3 is 16 amino acids. Germline values: CDR1 MGHRA, CDR2 YSYEKL. V lost 0 bases to trimming and J lost 4 bases; unmatched junction nucleotides: 8. CDR3 DNA sequence: TGCGCCAGCAGCCAAGAGGTTAGCGGGACGTTTTACGAGCAGTACTTC. Translated, it gives CASSQEVSGTFYEQYF.

This clonotype was detected only a few times. The CDR3 region is CASSTPGGQKYF. In DNA, the CDR3 is TGTGCCAGCAGTACCCCTGGGGGGCAGAAGTACTTC. The rearrangement uses TRBV28 and TRBJ2-7; D is possibly TRBD1 or TRBD2 (6 bases each). This CDR3 is built from 12 residues. Germline V gene sequence: CDR1 MDHEN, CDR2 SYDVKM. V was cut by 5 bases and J by 11 bases, with 16 bases left in between. The whole variable domain, filled in from reference TRBV28 and TRBJ2-7, reads DVKVTQSSRYLVKRTGEKVFLECVQDMDHENMFWYRQDPGLGLRLIYFSYDVKMKEKGDIPEGYSVSREKKERFSLILESASTNQTSMYLCASSTPGGQKYFGPGTRLTVT.

This clonotype was detected many times. The chain is built from TRBV28 and TRBJ2-7, with 7 positions matching TRBD1. Germline CDR1 and CDR2: MDHEN and SYDVKM. The junction had 9 bases not matched to a gene; V was cut back by 6 bases and J by 4 bases. The CDR3 length is 14 residues. CDR3 in amino acids: CASSLTGNPYEQYF. CDR3 nucleotides: TGTGCCAGCAGCCTGACAGGGAATCCTTACGAGCAGTACTTC.

By sample share, this clonotype is medium-sized. V usage is TRBV3-1 and J usage is TRBJ2-3; TRBD2 aligns across 11 bases. CDR3 size: 19 residues. Germline V CDR1 and CDR2: LGHDT, YNNKEL (reference sequence). The ends lost 6 bases at V and 1 base at J; junction bases unmatched: 15. The CDR3 loop is CASRGYRKELAGGTDTQYF. CDR3 bases: TGTGCCAGCAGAGGATACCGAAAGGAACTAGCGGGAGGCACAGATACGCAGTATTTT.

This clonotype was recorded many times. The chain is built from TRBV5-1 and TRBJ1-6; no clear D gene. The CDR3 contains 14 residues. CDR1 is SGHRS and CDR2 is YFSETQ in the germline V gene. V lost 1 base and J lost 7, with 9 bases in between. The CDR3 protein is CASSLHPLNSPLHF. CDR3 nucleotides: TGCGCCAGCAGCTTGCACCCTCTCAATTCACCCCTCCACTTT.

This clonotype was counted a few times. This CDR3 is CASSVRWGETQYF. The CDR3 DNA reads TGTGCCAGCAGTGTCCGGTGGGGGGAGACCCAGTACTTC. V is TRBV6-1 and J is TRBJ2-5; D is possibly TRBD1 or TRBD2 (5 bases each). CDR3 length: 13 residues. Germline CDR1 and CDR2: MNHNS and SASEGT. Trimming took off 4 bases at V and 5 bases at J, with 11 bases between the two ends.

This clonotype was found a few times. The chain combines TRBV29-1 with TRBJ2-7; a weak D match, TRBD1 (7 bases). CDR1 SQVTM and CDR2 ANQGSEA come from the germline V gene. Trimming shortened V by 7 bases and J by 0 bases, and 19 bases separated the two germline ends. CDR3 size: 15 residues. The CDR3 loop is CSASPTGRGSYEQYF. The CDR3, as DNA: TGCAGCGCTAGCCCGACAGGGCGGGGCTCCTACGAGCAGTACTTC.